The sequence of this T cell receptor beta chain was determined in a study of T-cell memory formation after mild COVID-19. Regarding the study as a whole: The CD4+ clones that contracted clustered mainly within CM and EM, and the CD8+ clones concentrated in EMRA. Later expanders leaned CD4+, whereas day 15 to 85 contracting clones were balanced CD4/CD8.

This clonotype came up many times. Its antigen remains unidentified. Each CDR3 protein is one row after TCRdb ran MiXCR on the 5' RACE reads. The sample lists 300,000 to 350,000 distinct CDR3 sequences, approximately 19% seen once, with roughly 21% in the top ten. The sequence was obtained from a man aged 18 to 30 who had mild COVID-19 (a few samples of this study predate the infection). Cell type and time point are not known. The source material was PBMCs or a T cell subset sorted from them (not recorded which).

The CDR3 spells CASSVGGDTEAFF. As DNA, the CDR3 is TGTGCCAGCAGCGTAGGTGGGGACACTGAAGCTTTCTTT. The chain has TRBV9 and TRBJ1-1; D remains unclear. The CDR3 runs to 13 residues. V was cut by 0 bases and J by 3 bases, with 6 bases left in between. Per the germline V gene, CDR1 is SGDLS and CDR2 is YYNGEE.